This T cell receptor beta chain was profiled in a study of metastatic and nonmetastatic thyroid tumors. Study background: Across peripheral blood and tumor or nodule tissue samples taken from malignant and benign thyroid patients, the repertoires were compared with one another. The study, taken as a whole, reports: Malignant thyroid tumors reportedly exceeded benign nodules significantly in TCR beta diversity, with the difference appearing in blood and tumor.

Every patient was untreated before thyroid surgery. This clone was picked up many times. Antigen: not known. As processed by the authors: For papillary thyroid cancer, a distant-metastasis classifier was constructed from CDR3 differences observed across clinicopathological groups. MiXCR re-clonotyped the PCR reads for TCRdb. The V and J calls here are based on TCRdb, not the publication. The data show 20,000 to 30,000 clones, with 10% to 15% seen just once and around 5.1% held by the top ten. This CDR3 comprises 17 residues. Trimming shortened V by 5 bases and J by 7 bases, and 24 bases separated the two germline ends. CDR1 and CDR2 from the germline V gene are MDHEN and SYDVKM.

The rearrangement links TRBV28 to TRBJ1-5; no clear D. The sequence was obtained from a female donor with papillary thyroid cancer or a benign thyroid nodule (not recorded which). Some clones in this sample may be carry-over from other donors' samples. Sequenced sample: blood. CDR3 in DNA: TGTGCCAGCAGTCTGGCGGGAGGGCCAACCCTAATCCAGCCCCAGCATTTT. This codes for CASSLAGGPTLIQPQHF.